These 25 T cell receptor beta chains were sequenced from one sample in a study of T-cell reconstitution after alpha-beta-depleted transplantation in children. Unique molecular identifiers were used in preparing the TCRbeta library. TCRdb called the PCR reads again in MiXCR, with one record for every CDR3 protein. Of hundreds of thousands of distinct CDR3 sequences in the sample, less than 20% are singletons; the top ten hold about 5%. The input for sequencing was PBMCs, mostly from graft donor cells, taken 360 days after TCRalphabeta/CD19-depleted stem cell transplant. The receptor source for this set is a male patient aged 10 to 17 who had a stem cell transplant for acute lymphoblastic leukemia, so the T cells may come from the graft donor.

This clonotype was seen ten or more times. The V call is TRBV21-1, the J call TRBJ2-1; TRBD2 is the table's D call and was not checked against the DNA. TRBV21-1 is a known pseudogene. The CDR3 loop spans 19 amino acids. This CDR3 is CASSKVLRSGRAFGDEQFF. The CDR3 region has the DNA TGTGCCAGCAGCAAGGTGTTAAGAAGCGGGAGGGCCTTTGGTGATGAGCAGTTCTTC.

The chain employs TRBV7-3 and TRBJ2-5; 14 bases are shared with TRBD2. After removal of 5 bases from V and 7 bases from J, the junction contained 12 bases not matched to a gene. In germline, CDR1 is SGHTA, CDR2 FQGTGA. CDR3 size: 17 residues. CDR3 bases: TGTGCCAGCAGCACCAAGCCCGGACTAGCGGGAGGACGGACCCAGTACTTC. It specifies CASSTKPGLAGGRTQYF.

The rearrangement joins TRBV4-1 to TRBJ2-5, with TRBD2 identical over 9 bases. Germline V gene lookup returns CDR1 MGHRA and CDR2 YSYEKL. Trimming removed 0 bases from V and 4 bases from J; junction bases left unmatched: 6. The CDR3 has 16 amino acids. CDR3 nucleotides: TGCGCCAGCAGCCAAGATGTAGCGGGAGTCGTAGAGACCCAGTACTTC. Protein product: CASSQDVAGVVETQYF.

The V call is TRBV7-9, the J call TRBJ1-2, with 9 positions matching TRBD1. Germline lookup yields CDR1 SEHNR and CDR2 FQNEAQ (reference sequence). Trimming took 3 bases from V and 8 from J; bases not matched to a gene: 7. This CDR3 spans 14 amino acids. This CDR3 reads CASSFPGQGPGYTF. For the CDR3, the DNA is TGTGCCAGCAGCTTCCCGGGACAGGGTCCCGGCTACACCTTC.

V gene TRBV5-1 combines with J gene TRBJ2-2, with 13 bases matching TRBD2. With V trimmed by 2 bases and J by 7 bases, 17 bases remained unmatched. The CDR3 length is 20 residues. CDR1 is SGHRS and CDR2 is YFSETQ in the germline V gene. The CDR3 is CASSLAQGLAGPERGGELFF. DNA of the CDR3: TGCGCCAGCAGCTTAGCCCAGGGACTAGCGGGACCAGAACGGGGCGGGGAGCTGTTTTTT.

This clonotype has at least ten counts. CDR3 region: CATSDTRAPYEQYF. The CDR3 DNA follows: TGTGCCACCAGTGATACGCGGGCTCCCTACGAGCAGTACTTC. The chain employs TRBV24-1 and TRBJ2-7; possible D gene TRBD2, 5 bases. The germline V gene has CDR1 KGHDR and CDR2 SFDVKD. The V end lost 3 bases, the J end lost 2 bases, and 10 bases lay between the germline ends. CDR3 size: 14 residues.

This chain joins TRBV29-1 and TRBJ2-7; TRBD2 matches at 11 bases. The CDR3 length is 15 residues. Germline V lookup: CDR1 SQVTM, CDR2 ANQGSEA. Germline trimming cut 6 bases from V and 0 bases from J; bases unmatched to any gene: 7. The CDR3 loop reads CSVLAGGIVSYEQYF. CDR3 DNA sequence: TGCAGCGTCCTAGCGGGGGGAATCGTCTCCTACGAGCAGTACTTC.

This chain joins TRBV5-1 and TRBJ1-4, with TRBD1 matching 9 bases. V gave up 3 bases and J gave up 5 bases; unmatched junction bases: 5. The length of the CDR3 is 15 residues. In germline, CDR1 is SGHRS, CDR2 YFSETQ. CDR3 sequence reads: CASSYGQGLNEKLFF. The DNA for the CDR3 is TGCGCCAGCAGCTATGGACAGGGGCTGAATGAAAAACTGTTTTTT.

This clonotype was observed a handful of times. The chain has TRBV11-2 and TRBJ2-2, with a weak D call TRBD2 (6 bases). V lost 5 bases and J 7 bases, leaving 17 bases between the germline ends. The V gene's germline CDR1 is SGHAT and CDR2 FQNNGV. The length of the CDR3 is 15 residues. The CDR3 coding sequence is TGTGCCAGCAGCCCCCTGATCGGGCGGGGCGGGGAGCTGTTTTTT. The encoded protein is CASSPLIGRGGELFF.

This chain joins TRBV10-1 and TRBJ2-2; no reliable D call. V lost 6 bases to trimming and J lost 5 bases, with 16 bases between them. CDR3 length equals 15 residues. In germline, CDR1 is WNHNN, CDR2 SYGVQD (reference sequence). CDR3 loop: CASRREAQGTGELFF. The CDR3 DNA sequence: TGCGCCAGCAGACGAGAAGCGCAAGGAACCGGGGAGCTGTTTTTT.

V and J are TRBV29-1 and TRBJ1-4; 7 bases align to TRBD1. V gave up 8 bases and J gave up 6 bases; unmatched junction bases: 9. The CDR3 is 13 residues long. Per the germline V gene, CDR1 is SQVTM and CDR2 is ANQGSEA. CDR3 region: CSPGQVQDEKLFF. In DNA, the CDR3 is TGCAGCCCTGGACAGGTGCAGGATGAAAAACTGTTTTTT. Full variable domain (remainder filled in from reference TRBV29-1 and TRBJ1-4): SAVISQKPSRDICQRGTSLTIQCQVDSQVTMMFWYRQQPGQSLTLIATANQGSEATYESGFVIDKFPISRPNLTFSTLTVSNMSPEDSSIYLCSPGQVQDEKLFFGSGTQLSVL.

This clonotype was seen many times. This chain links TRBV10-3 with TRBJ1-1; a possible D gene is TRBD1 (6 bases). The CDR3 totals 14 residues. Trimming took 2 bases from V and 0 from J, leaving 7 bases between them. Per the germline V gene, CDR1 is ENHRY and CDR2 is SYGVKD. CDR3 in DNA: TGTGCCATCAGTGAGGGACAGCTGAACACTGAAGCTTTCTTT. Residues: CAISEGQLNTEAFF.

This clonotype was counted a few times. V usage is TRBV12-3 or TRBV12-4 and J usage is TRBJ2-7, with 7 bases aligning to TRBD1. The CDR3 has 15 residues. Trimming removed 6 bases from V and 2 bases from J; junction bases left unmatched: 10. The CDR3 loop reads CASRAGDSRTYEQYF. The CDR3 DNA reads TGTGCCAGCAGGGCAGGGGACAGCCGAACCTACGAGCAGTACTTC.

A few counts support this clonotype. V usage is TRBV5-1 and J usage is TRBJ2-3, with 8 nucleotides matching TRBD2. Trimming removed 0 bases from V and 1 base from J; junction bases left unmatched: 4. Germline values: CDR1 SGHRS, CDR2 YFSETQ. The CDR3 runs to 16 residues. CDR3 bases: TGCGCCAGCAGCTTGGCACCAGCGGGAGGCACAGATACGCAGTATTTT. As protein: CASSLAPAGGTDTQYF.

This rearrangement joins TRBV9 to TRBJ2-3; 7 bases are a match to TRBD2. Germline assignment: CDR1 SGDLS and CDR2 YYNGEE. The CDR3 contains 16 residues. V lost 0 bases and J lost 2; bases outside the gene matches: 6. CDR3: CASSVGISGTTDTQYF. As DNA, the CDR3 is TGTGCCAGCAGCGTAGGGATAAGCGGGACCACAGATACGCAGTATTTT.

This chain links TRBV12-3 or TRBV12-4 with TRBJ1-2; 7 nucleotides line up with TRBD1. The J segment lost 8 bases and the V segment lost 5 bases, leaving 11 bases of the junction unmatched. CDR3 size: 14 residues. The CDR3 spells CASSPITTGDGYTF. The CDR3 DNA reads as TGTGCCAGCAGTCCGATTACCACAGGGGACGGCTACACCTTC.

This clonotype was observed a handful of times. The V and J genes are TRBV9 and TRBJ2-3; 10 bases line up with TRBD2. The CDR3 extends over 15 amino acids. Per the germline V gene, CDR1 is SGDLS and CDR2 is YYNGEE. J was trimmed by 0 bases and V by 6 bases; bases with no gene match: 4. CDR3 in amino acids: CASTLGLASTDTQYF. The CDR3 nucleotides are TGTGCCAGCACCCTGGGACTAGCGAGCACAGATACGCAGTATTTT.

This clonotype has just a few counts. The gene calls are TRBV7-3 and TRBJ2-3; no reliable D call. The CDR3 has 13 residues. Per the germline V gene, CDR1 is SGHTA and CDR2 is FQGTGA. Deletions cut 5 bases from V and 7 bases from J, with 13 bases between. Written as DNA, the CDR3 is TGTGCCAGCAGCCAATCCTACCTGTATACGCAGTATTTT. Its translation is CASSQSYLYTQYF.

This clonotype was seen more than once but under ten times. The rearrangement uses TRBV12-3 or TRBV12-4 and TRBJ2-7; 15 bases fit TRBD2. The J segment lost 1 base and the V segment lost 7 bases, leaving 8 bases of the junction unmatched. The CDR3 has 17 residues. As DNA, the CDR3 is TGTGCCAGCACCTCGGGACTAGCGGGAGGCATATCCTACGAGCAGTACTTC. Translating it yields CASTSGLAGGISYEQYF.

The V call is TRBV7-9, the J call TRBJ2-3; TRBD2 matches at 8 bases. Germline V lookup: CDR1 SEHNR, CDR2 FQNEAQ (reference sequence). V was pared by 1 base and J by 0 bases, with 6 bases of the junction left unmatched. The CDR3 sequence is 17 residues long. Here the CDR3 DNA reads TGTGCCAGCAGCTTAGGCGCTAGCGGGTTAAGCACAGATACGCAGTATTTT. Its translation is CASSLGASGLSTDTQYF.

The genes are TRBV28 and TRBJ2-1; 13 bases are a match to TRBD2. The CDR3 has 14 amino acids. Trimming at V came to 4 bases and at J to 12 bases, leaving 6 bases not matched to a gene. CDR1 is MDHEN and CDR2 is SYDVKM in the germline V gene. CDR3 in DNA: TGTGCCAGCAGTTCGCCGGGACTAGCGGGATCGCAGTTCTTC. This codes for CASSSPGLAGSQFF.

The genes are TRBV5-1 and TRBJ2-1; 8 bases align to TRBD2. The germline V gene has CDR1 SGHRS and CDR2 YFSETQ. This CDR3 is 16 amino acids long. Unmatched junction bases numbered 9, after V lost 3 bases and J lost 4 bases. CDR3 amino acids: CASSSLAGGMYNEQFF. CDR3 coding DNA: TGCGCCAGCAGCTCCCTGGCGGGAGGTATGTACAATGAGCAGTTCTTC.

In this sample, this clonotype turned up a few times. The chain is built from TRBV4-1 and TRBJ1-1; perhaps TRBD1 as D (5 bases). Trimming cost V 1 base and J 3 bases, with 18 bases left between them. The CDR3 is 17 residues long. Germline values: CDR1 MGHRA, CDR2 YSYEKL. This chain's CDR3 is CASSQGGARSPHTEAFF. Written as DNA, the CDR3 is TGCGCCAGCAGCCAAGGCGGGGCGAGGAGTCCGCACACTGAAGCTTTCTTT.

The J gene is TRBJ2-2, the V gene TRBV15; no clear D. Germline CDR1 reads LNHNV; CDR2 reads YYDKDF (reference sequence). Trimming took off 1 base at V and 5 bases at J, with 5 bases between the two ends. The CDR3 is 13 residues long. For the CDR3, the DNA is TGTGCCACCAGCAGAGTGGAGACCGGGGAGCTGTTTTTT. Residues: CATSRVETGELFF.

This clonotype was picked up a small number of times. Here the CDR3 reads CASSLTPGGTEAFF. CDR3 nucleotide sequence: TGTGCCAGCAGCCTGACCCCAGGGGGCACTGAAGCTTTCTTT. This sequence joins TRBV3-1 and TRBJ1-1, with 7 bases identical to TRBD1. CDR1 and CDR2 from the germline V gene are LGHDT and YNNKEL (reference sequence). The CDR3 totals 14 residues. V gave up 4 bases and J gave up 4 bases; unmatched junction bases: 6.